This T cell receptor (beta chain) was captured by sequencing in a study of cytomegalovirus exposure and HLA in healthy donors. Vbeta (60) and Jbeta (13) primers were used in the PCR. Libraries were prepared by immunoSEQ multiplex PCR; TCRdb keeps only in-frame clonotypes and omits some of them. The repertoire holds 55,000 to 85,000 clones, with approximately 80% as singletons. The specimen sequenced was PBMCs. The sequence derives from a man between 18 and 29 years old in good health and CMV-seropositive.

In nucleotides, the CDR3 is TGCGCCAGAACAGAGATAAACACTGAAGCTTTCTTT. Its translation: CARTEINTEAFF. V usage is TRBV10-1 and J usage is TRBJ1-1; no firm D call. The germline CDR1 and CDR2 sequences are WNHNN and SYGVQD (reference sequence). The CDR3 is 12 amino acids. V gave up 9 bases and J gave up 2 bases, with 10 bases separating them.